These 6 T cell receptor beta chains originate from one sample sequenced in a study of blood T cells in healthy people across ages. A second about 7 to 11 cycle PCR used barcoded and J-beta primers. MiXCR, applied by TCRdb to the 5' RACE reads, yields one record per CDR3 protein. The sample holds around 1.1 million distinct CDR3 sequences, more than 30% seen once. The sequenced sample was blood. These receptors were collected from a man aged 18 to 29 in good health.

This clonotype has a handful of counts. The chain couples TRBV9 to TRBJ1-1, with D uncertain. The germline V gene has CDR1 SGDLS and CDR2 YYNGEE. The CDR3 extends over 15 amino acids. The V gene lost 2 bases and the J gene lost 3 bases, with 14 bases spanning the gap. CDR3 sequence reads: CASSVSGSGDTEAFF. The CDR3 DNA reads TGTGCCAGCAGCGTTAGTGGGAGCGGGGACACTGAAGCTTTCTTT.

This clonotype was counted between two and nine times. The CDR3, as DNA: TGTGCCAGCAGTGGACCGCTGAACACTGAAGCTTTCTTT. Its translation is CASSGPLNTEAFF. The rearrangement joins TRBV6-1 to TRBJ1-1, with no clear D. Germline loops: CDR1 MNHNS, CDR2 SASEGT. The CDR3 extends over 13 amino acids. The V end was cut by 4 bases, the J end by 0 bases, with 6 bases between.

This CDR3 reads CASSLALVVAFF. CDR3 bases: TGTGCCAGCAGTTTAGCGCTAGTCGTGGCTTTCTTT. The V gene is TRBV12-3 or TRBV12-4, the J gene TRBJ1-1; D is unclear. Trimming stripped 0 bases from V and 11 bases from J, with 10 bases between. The CDR3 runs to 12 residues.

This sequence joins TRBV3-1 and TRBJ2-4, with D unclear. This CDR3 is built from 14 residues. Trimming pared 4 bases from V and 3 bases from J, leaving 10 bases between. CDR1 and CDR2 from the germline V gene are LGHDT and YNNKEL (reference sequence). As DNA, the CDR3 is TGTGCCAGCAGCCTAGGCTGGGGCAAAAACATTCAGTACTTC. Protein: CASSLGWGKNIQYF.

In this sample, this clonotype turned up many times. The chain joins TRBV10-3 to TRBJ2-7; D gene uncertain. Germline V gives CDR1 ENHRY, CDR2 SYGVKD. The ends were cut back, 11 bases at V and 4 bases at J, with 18 bases in the middle. This CDR3 has 13 residues. The CDR3 here is CASQGDVLYEQYF. CDR3 coding DNA: TGTGCCTCCCAAGGCGATGTCCTTTACGAGCAGTACTTC.

The genes are TRBV18 and TRBJ1-6, with unresolved D. The CDR3 length is 14 residues. V was trimmed by 2 bases and J by 9 bases, leaving 11 bases between them. CDR1 and CDR2 (germline): KGHSH, LQKENI. Here the CDR3 DNA reads TGTGCCAGCTCACCATTGGCAGGCACTTCACCCCTCCACTTT. It codes for CASSPLAGTSPLHF.